What follows is one T cell receptor (beta chain) and its context. Its antigen is unidentified. The time point here: blood 4 weeks post-SBRT, at nephrectomy. Treatment described: 15 Gy SBRT to primary tumor, nephrectomy 4 weeks later. Nephrectomy followed 15 Gy stereotactic body radiation by 4 weeks. This renal cell carcinoma was of the clear cell type. This record belongs to a study of radiation and T cells in renal cell carcinoma. Study-level results: Without pretreatment biopsies, baseline tumor clonotype presence was undetermined.

Germline values: CDR1 SNHLY, CDR2 FYNNEI. The CDR3 contains 14 residues. V was clipped by 6 bases and J by 7 bases; unmatched bases: 8. The table came from immunoSEQ multiplex PCR; TCRdb's copy has only in-frame clones and leaves some out. In the table there are some 44,000 clones, nearly 85% of which are singletons. The chain carries TRBV2 and TRBJ1-4; 7 bases line up with TRBD1. This receptor was identified in a woman in her seventies with renal cell carcinoma. Source: blood, taken from a patient whose treatment included radiotherapy and nephrectomy. CDR3 loop: CASRERQGGEKLFF. The CDR3 DNA sequence: TGTGCCAGCAGGGAAAGACAGGGTGGTGAAAAACTGTTTTTT.